The 29 T cell receptor beta chains listed next were all sequenced from one sample in a study of response to subunit inactivated influenza vaccine. TCRdb ran MiXCR on the RT-PCR reads and lists one entry per CDR3 protein. The sample contains 560,000 or so distinct CDR3 sequences, 6% to 9% of which appear only once. Material: PBMCs from blood, obtained less than 30 months after vaccination. The receptors come from a man aged 45 to 75 who received an inactivated influenza vaccine.

The chain uses TRBV11-2 and TRBJ2-2, with TRBD1 identical over 7 bases. The ends lost 1 base at V and 7 bases at J; junction bases unmatched: 9. Germline lookup yields CDR1 SGHAT and CDR2 FQNNGV. CDR3 length equals 16 residues. The CDR3 here is CASSLGSGTVNGELFF. The CDR3, as DNA: TGTGCCAGCAGCTTAGGTTCCGGGACAGTCAACGGGGAGCTGTTTTTT.

This clonotype has at least ten counts. The rearrangement joins TRBV5-1 to TRBJ2-1, with 13 bases that match TRBD2. This CDR3 has 17 amino acids. Trimming at V came to 4 bases and at J to 7 bases, leaving 11 bases not matched to a gene. Germline V CDR1 and CDR2: SGHRS, YFSETQ. CDR3 nucleotides: TGCGCCAGCAGCCGAGGTTGGGGACTAGCGGGAAAGAATGAGCAGTTCTTC. Residues: CASSRGWGLAGKNEQFF.

J is TRBJ2-2 and V is TRBV10-3, with 8 bases fitting TRBD1. Germline V gene lookup returns CDR1 ENHRY and CDR2 SYGVKD. V trimming: 6 bases; J trimming: 4 bases; junction bases outside the gene matches: 7. This CDR3 spans 15 amino acids. The CDR3 bases are TGTGCCATCAGCCCTCAGGGGGCTATCACCGGGGAGCTGTTTTTT. The encoded protein is CAISPQGAITGELFF.

This clonotype was found a few times. The chain recombines TRBV29-1 with TRBJ2-5; D might be TRBD2 (5 bases). The germline CDR1 and CDR2 sequences are SQVTM and ANQGSEA. V was cut by 4 bases and J by 4 bases, with 13 bases left in between. The CDR3 has 13 residues. CDR3: CSVGRALGETQYF. CDR3 in DNA: TGCAGCGTTGGGCGGGCCTTGGGAGAGACCCAGTACTTC. The full variable domain, rest sourced from reference TRBV29-1 and TRBJ2-5, is SAVISQKPSRDICQRGTSLTIQCQVDSQVTMMFWYRQQPGQSLTLIATANQGSEATYESGFVIDKFPISRPNLTFSTLTVSNMSPEDSSIYLCSVGRALGETQYFGPGTRLLVL.

This clonotype turned up a few times. The J gene is TRBJ2-7, the V gene TRBV7-9, with D tentatively TRBD1 or TRBD2 (5 bases each). This CDR3 contains 16 residues. V was trimmed by 5 bases and J by 2 bases, leaving 19 bases between them. The germline V gene encodes CDR1 SEHNR and CDR2 FQNEAQ (reference sequence). The CDR3 sequence is CASSPSVWDGPYEQYF. The CDR3 DNA follows: TGTGCCAGCAGCCCGTCGGTCTGGGACGGACCCTACGAGCAGTACTTC. The full variable domain, in which reference TRBV7-9 and TRBJ2-7 provide the parts outside the CDR3, is DTGVSQNPRHKITKRGQNVTFRCDPISEHNRLYWYRQTLGQGPEFLTYFQNEAQLEKSRLLSDRFSAERPKGSFSTLEIQRTEQGDSAMYLCASSPSVWDGPYEQYFGPGTRLTVT.

This clonotype was seen more than once but under ten times. This chain links TRBV20-1 with TRBJ2-7; D perhaps matches TRBD2 (5 bases). Germline CDR1 reads DFQATT; CDR2 reads SNEGSKA (reference sequence). V was clipped by 3 bases and J by 5 bases, with 11 bases between them. This CDR3 has 12 amino acids. DNA of the CDR3: TGCAGTGCTAGTACTAGATGGCACGAGCAGTACTTC. Protein: CSASTRWHEQYF.

The V gene is TRBV7-2, the J gene TRBJ1-2; D remains ambiguous. V was shortened by 5 bases and J by 4 bases, with 17 bases between the two germline ends. Per the germline V gene, CDR1 is SGHTA and CDR2 is FQGNSA. This CDR3 contains 15 residues. Here the CDR3 reads CASSPRGLGAYGYTF. CDR3 nucleotide sequence: TGTGCCAGCAGCCCCCGAGGCCTGGGAGCCTATGGCTACACCTTC.

This chain connects TRBV20-1 to TRBJ2-1; TRBD2 matches at 7 bases. From germline, CDR1 is DFQATT and CDR2 SNEGSKA (reference sequence). The junction had 8 bases not matched to a gene; V was cut back by 2 bases and J by 1 base. There are 16 residues in the CDR3. The CDR3 region is CSARIRSSGSYNEQFF. CDR3 nucleotides: TGCAGTGCTAGAATTCGGTCTAGCGGTTCCTACAATGAGCAGTTCTTC.

This clonotype was observed at least ten times. This sequence joins TRBV28 and TRBJ2-3, with a tentative D call TRBD2 (7 bases). The CDR3 totals 15 residues. Per germline, CDR1 MDHEN and CDR2 SYDVKM. The V end lost 3 bases, the J end lost 2 bases, and 12 bases lay between the germline ends. CDR3 protein: CASSFGGLTTDTQYF. In DNA, the CDR3 is TGTGCCAGCAGTTTCGGGGGGCTGACCACAGATACGCAGTATTTT.

This clonotype was seen more than once but under ten times. The V gene is TRBV11-2, the J gene TRBJ2-1; TRBD1 matches at 7 bases. This CDR3 contains 15 residues. Germline V gene lookup returns CDR1 SGHAT and CDR2 FQNNGV. The V and J ends lost 1 base and 6 bases, in that order; junction bases with no gene match: 6. The CDR3 protein is CASSLGPDRANEQFF. CDR3 sequence (DNA): TGTGCCAGCAGCTTAGGCCCCGACAGGGCCAATGAGCAGTTCTTC.

This clonotype has at least ten counts. The chain employs TRBV5-1 and TRBJ2-7; 13 bases fit TRBD2. There are 15 residues in the CDR3. With V trimmed by 2 bases and J by 3 bases, 2 bases remained unmatched. Germline loops: CDR1 SGHRS, CDR2 YFSETQ. CDR3 sequence reads: CASSLRTSGSYEQYF. CDR3 sequence (DNA): TGCGCCAGCAGCTTAAGGACTAGCGGGAGCTACGAGCAGTACTTC.

In this sample, this clonotype turned up a few times. The gene calls are TRBV7-2 and TRBJ2-7; no definite D call. Germline V gives CDR1 SGHTA, CDR2 FQGNSA. CDR3 length: 11 amino acids. V was clipped by 3 bases and J by 10 bases, with 10 bases between them. The CDR3 region is CASSFLTKQYF. CDR3 in DNA: TGTGCCAGCAGCTTTCTTACGAAACAGTACTTC.

In this sample, this clonotype turned up a few times. The chain links TRBV12-3 or TRBV12-4 to TRBJ1-4; no clear D. This CDR3 is built from 15 residues. Trimming pared 3 bases from V and 3 bases from J, leaving 11 bases between. The CDR3 DNA follows: TGTGCCAGCAGTTTGGGCGGCCACTCTAATGAAAAACTGTTTTTT. This sequence encodes CASSLGGHSNEKLFF.

V is TRBV3-1 and J is TRBJ1-5; D remains ambiguous. In germline, CDR1 is LGHDT, CDR2 YNNKEL (reference sequence). Trimming stripped 0 bases from V and 10 bases from J, with 13 bases between. The CDR3 is 14 residues long. The CDR3 bases are TGTGCCAGCAGCCAAGACAAGGGAATCGGCCCCCAGCATTTT. It yields the protein CASSQDKGIGPQHF.

The chain's CDR3 is CASSGETALVNIQYF. In DNA form, the CDR3 reads TGTGCCAGCAGCGGAGAGACAGCACTGGTAAACATTCAGTACTTC. V gene TRBV7-9 combines with J gene TRBJ2-4; D possibly corresponds to TRBD1 (5 bases). The CDR3 extends over 15 amino acids. V was cut by 5 bases and J by 6 bases, with 17 bases left in between. The germline gives CDR1 SEHNR, CDR2 FQNEAQ (reference sequence).

The sample holds a few counts of this clonotype. The genes are TRBV27 and TRBJ2-1; 8 nucleotides line up with TRBD2. This CDR3 spans 13 amino acids. Germline V CDR1 and CDR2: MNHEY, SMNVEV (reference sequence). V lost 3 bases and J lost 14; bases outside the gene matches: 9. CDR3: CASSLISGNMEFF. In DNA, the CDR3 is TGTGCCAGCAGTTTGATTAGCGGGAATATGGAGTTCTTC.

V and J are TRBV28 and TRBJ1-5; D uncertain. This CDR3 contains 14 residues. Germline values: CDR1 MDHEN, CDR2 SYDVKM. V was clipped by 7 bases and J by 4 bases, with 14 bases between them. The CDR3 sequence: CASTPGSPNQPQHF. For the CDR3, the DNA is TGTGCCAGCACCCCGGGCAGTCCAAATCAGCCCCAGCATTTT.

The chain links TRBV12-3 or TRBV12-4 to TRBJ2-7, with unresolved D. The CDR3 length is 14 residues. The V gene lost 1 base and the J gene lost 7 bases, with 14 bases spanning the gap. CDR3 residues: CASSLVIATKEQYF. CDR3 nucleotides: TGTGCCAGCAGTTTAGTCATTGCTACGAAGGAGCAGTACTTC.

Turning to this clonotype: At one end, the junction sequence differs from germline, possibly due to a read error. The CDR3 nucleotides read TGTGCCAGCAGCCTGCTCTCTGGGGCCGACGTCCTGACTTTC. This gives the protein CASSLLSGADVLTF. The V and J genes are TRBV5-6 and TRBJ2-6, with a weak D call TRBD1 (5 bases). Germline lookup yields CDR1 SGHDT and CDR2 YYEEEE. The length of the CDR3 is 14 residues.

This chain joins TRBV24-1 and TRBJ2-1; D might be TRBD2 (5 bases). V lost 0 bases to trimming and J lost 7 bases, with 12 bases between them. Germline CDR1 and CDR2: KGHDR and SFDVKD. The CDR3 runs 15 residues. DNA of the CDR3: TGTGCCACCAGTGATTTGCACGGCGGGTCAAATGAGCAGTTCTTC. Its protein product is CATSDLHGGSNEQFF.

This clonotype has more than one count but fewer than ten. The chain uses TRBV28 and TRBJ2-7; D might be TRBD1 (6 bases). V was trimmed by 6 bases and J by 3 bases, leaving 9 bases between them. Germline loops: CDR1 MDHEN, CDR2 SYDVKM. The CDR3 is made up of 12 amino acids. The CDR3 protein is CASRQGNYEQYF. In DNA, the CDR3 is TGTGCCAGCAGACAGGGAAACTACGAGCAGTACTTC.

This clonotype was picked up many times. The gene calls are TRBV10-3 and TRBJ2-2, with D possibly TRBD2 on 6 matching bases. The CDR3 totals 15 residues. V dropped 3 bases and J dropped 2 bases, with 10 bases sitting between them. Germline loops: CDR1 ENHRY, CDR2 SYGVKD. CDR3 DNA: TGTGCCATCAGTGATAGGGCGGGAAACACCGGGGAGCTGTTTTTT. This sequence encodes CAISDRAGNTGELFF.

The sample holds many counts of this clonotype. The V gene is TRBV6-1, the J gene TRBJ2-1, with D perhaps TRBD2 (6 bases). The V end was cut by 3 bases, the J end by 2 bases, with 20 bases between. In germline, CDR1 is MNHNS, CDR2 SASEGT. The CDR3 spans 18 residues. For the CDR3, the DNA is TGTGCCAGCAGTGATCGGAAGTTTGCGGGGAGAACCTACAATGAGCAGTTCTTC. Translating it yields CASSDRKFAGRTYNEQFF.

The CDR3 region has the DNA TGTGCCAGCAGGGGGGACGGAAGCTCCTACGAGCAGTACTTC. It translates to CASRGDGSSYEQYF. The rearrangement joins TRBV2 to TRBJ2-7; D is perhaps TRBD1 or TRBD2 (5 bases each). Trimming pared 6 bases from V and 0 bases from J, leaving 12 bases between. The germline V gene encodes CDR1 SNHLY and CDR2 FYNNEI. CDR3 size: 14 residues.

The V gene is TRBV16, the J gene TRBJ1-1; D is undetermined. The germline V gene encodes CDR1 KGHSY and CDR2 FQNENV. This CDR3 comprises 14 residues. V was clipped by 1 base and J by 1 base, with 7 bases between them. CDR3 amino acids: CASSQFYGNTEAFF. The CDR3 bases are TGTGCCAGCAGCCAATTTTATGGGAACACTGAAGCTTTCTTT.

In this sample, this clonotype turned up many times. The CDR3 region has the DNA TGCGCCAGCAGCCGCGCCGAGGAAGGGGGTTACACCGGGGAGCTGTTTTTT. Translated: CASSRAEEGGYTGELFF. The chain recombines TRBV5-1 with TRBJ2-2; tentatively, D is TRBD1 (6 bases). V was pared by 4 bases and J by 3 bases, with 19 bases between. The CDR3 loop spans 17 amino acids. Germline CDR1 and CDR2: SGHRS and YFSETQ.

This clonotype turned up a few times. In DNA, the CDR3 is TGTGCCAGCAGCGTAGGTTGGGGGGCCTACGAGCAGTACTTC. Its translation: CASSVGWGAYEQYF. The chain has TRBV9 and TRBJ2-7, with D perhaps TRBD2 (6 bases). Germline loops: CDR1 SGDLS, CDR2 YYNGEE. The V gene lost 0 bases and the J gene lost 2 bases, with 9 bases spanning the gap. This CDR3 comprises 14 residues.

The V call is TRBV27, the J call TRBJ1-6; D is unclear. The length of the CDR3 is 14 residues. CDR1 is MNHEY, CDR2 SMNVEV, per germline (reference sequence). V was cut by 5 bases and J by 9 bases, with 14 bases left in between. The CDR3, as DNA: TGTGCCAGCAGTCGCTCGAAAGGTGGTTCACCCCTCCACTTT. Encoded protein: CASSRSKGGSPLHF.

The rearrangement joins TRBV29-1 to TRBJ2-7; no firm D call. CDR3 length equals 12 residues. Germline loops: CDR1 SQVTM, CDR2 ANQGSEA. Trimming left V 6 bases short and J 3 bases short, with 12 bases between. The CDR3 DNA sequence: TGCAGCGTGATGTCCCCGAACTACGAGCAGTACTTC. Protein: CSVMSPNYEQYF.